The clone carrying this T cell receptor beta chain was seen more than once but under ten times. This record comes from a study of cytomegalovirus exposure and HLA in healthy donors. Germline-derived CDR1 and CDR2 are WSHSY and SAAADI. The CDR3 contains 15 residues. The ends lost 4 bases at V and 0 bases at J; junction bases unmatched: 5. Amplification used 60 Vbeta primers and 13 Jbeta primers. The assay was immunoSEQ multiplex PCR, and TCRdb's table has in-frame clones only and misses some. The sample lists approximately 190,000 clones, 84% occurring once. The sequencing input was PBMCs. J is TRBJ2-7 and V is TRBV10-2; 8 nucleotides align to TRBD1. The clonotype originates from a woman in her 50s in good health and CMV-seropositive. CDR3 nucleotides: TGCGCCAGCAGTGTCCGACAGGGGTCCTCCTACGAGCAGTACTTC. Translating gives CASSVRQGSSYEQYF.